A single sample is the source of the 30 T cell receptor beta chains below, sequenced in a study of cytomegalovirus exposure and HLA in healthy donors. Measured with immunoSEQ multiplex PCR; TCRdb has only the in-frame clones, and not every one. This sample has fewer than 250,000 clones, with approximately 87% found just once. What was sequenced was PBMCs. These receptors were collected from a man aged 18 to 30 in good health and CMV-seronegative.

V usage is TRBV5-4 and J usage is TRBJ2-1; 8 bases fit TRBD2. The J segment lost 9 bases and the V segment lost 3 bases, leaving 11 bases of the junction unmatched. The CDR3 covers 15 residues. Per germline, CDR1 SGHNT and CDR2 YYREEE (reference sequence). The CDR3 coding sequence is TGTGCCAGCAGCTATGGCGCGGGAGGACCTTTTGAGCAGTTCTTC. It specifies CASSYGAGGPFEQFF. The full variable domain, in which reference TRBV5-4 and TRBJ2-1 provide the parts outside the CDR3, is ETGVTQSPTHLIKTRGQQVTLRCSSQSGHNTVSWYQQALGQGPQFIFQYYREEENGRGNFPPRFSGLQFPNYSSELNVNALELDDSALYLCASSYGAGGPFEQFFGPGTRLTVL.

The V and J genes are TRBV18 and TRBJ1-2, with a tentative D call TRBD1 (6 bases). This CDR3 region has 16 residues. The germline V gene has CDR1 KGHSH and CDR2 LQKENI. V was shortened by 3 bases and J by 4 bases, with 18 bases between the two germline ends. This CDR3 reads CASSPQTGPKVYGYTF. CDR3 sequence (DNA): TGTGCCAGCTCACCGCAAACAGGGCCTAAGGTCTATGGCTACACCTTC.

The genes are TRBV5-1 and TRBJ2-2, with TRBD1 identical over 7 bases. There are 14 residues in the CDR3. Losses at the gene ends were 8 bases for V and 1 base for J; bases not matched to a gene: 5. The V gene's germline CDR1 is SGHRS and CDR2 YFSETQ. In DNA form, the CDR3 reads TGCGCCAGTTCCGGGACAGAGAACACCGGGGAGCTGTTTTTT. It codes for CASSGTENTGELFF.

The V call is TRBV19, the J call TRBJ2-7; 8 bases agree with TRBD1. The germline V gene encodes CDR1 LNHDA and CDR2 SQIVND (reference sequence). Trimming at V came to 5 bases and at J to 5 bases, leaving 2 bases not matched to a gene. The CDR3 extends over 12 amino acids. The CDR3 protein is CASSQDRDEQYF. As DNA, the CDR3 is TGTGCCAGTAGTCAGGACAGGGACGAGCAGTACTTC.

The chain uses TRBV5-4 and TRBJ1-2; 9 bases fit TRBD1. The J segment lost 5 bases and the V segment lost 3 bases, leaving 5 bases of the junction unmatched. The CDR3 is 14 residues long. The germline V gene encodes CDR1 SGHNT and CDR2 YYREEE (reference sequence). Here the CDR3 reads CASSSGGTGYGYTF. The CDR3 DNA reads as TGTGCCAGCAGCTCTGGGGGGACAGGGTATGGCTACACCTTC. Looking up the rest from reference TRBV5-4 and TRBJ1-2 gives the full variable domain: ETGVTQSPTHLIKTRGQQVTLRCSSQSGHNTVSWYQQALGQGPQFIFQYYREEENGRGNFPPRFSGLQFPNYSSELNVNALELDDSALYLCASSSGGTGYGYTFGSGTRLTVV.

This clone was seen once. This chain connects TRBV9 to TRBJ2-3, with unresolved D. Trimming removed 0 bases from V and 1 base from J, with 12 bases in between. Germline V gene data show CDR1 as SGDLS and CDR2 as YYNGEE. The CDR3 sequence is 16 residues long. The CDR3 DNA sequence: TGTGCCAGCAGCGTAGGGCCGGAGATCGGCACAGATACGCAGTATTTT. Translating gives CASSVGPEIGTDTQYF. Variable domain in full (rest from reference TRBV9 and TRBJ2-3): DSGVTQTPKHLITATGQRVTLRCSPRSGDLSVYWYQQSLDQGLQFLIQYYNGEERAKGNILERFSAQQFPDLHSELNLSSLELGDSALYFCASSVGPEIGTDTQYFGPGTRLTVL.

This rearrangement joins TRBV12-5 to TRBJ1-2; TRBD1 aligns across 10 bases. Per the germline V gene, CDR1 is LGHNT and CDR2 is FRNRAP. The CDR3 is made up of 19 amino acids. V lost 1 base and J lost 1; bases outside the gene matches: 12. CDR3 region: CASGLAPMGQGPINYGYTF. CDR3 in DNA: TGTGCTAGTGGTTTGGCCCCCATGGGACAGGGGCCTATTAACTATGGCTACACCTTC.

This chain uses TRBV5-6 with TRBJ2-1; 10 nucleotides agree with TRBD2. The CDR3 extends over 17 amino acids. V lost 4 bases to trimming and J lost 4 bases; unmatched junction nucleotides: 11. CDR1 and CDR2 (germline): SGHDT, YYEEEE. This CDR3 is CASSPASGTSVYNEQFF. CDR3 in DNA: TGTGCCAGCAGCCCAGCATCCGGGACTAGCGTTTACAATGAGCAGTTCTTC.

The gene calls are TRBV4-1 and TRBJ2-7; D gene unclear. Germline values: CDR1 MGHRA, CDR2 YSYEKL. This CDR3 spans 14 amino acids. Trimming removed 4 bases from V and 6 bases from J, with 16 bases in between. The CDR3 DNA reads as TGCGCCAGCAGCCTGTTAGACGGTGCTAGCGAGCAGTACTTC. Its protein product is CASSLLDGASEQYF.

This chain connects TRBV28 to TRBJ1-2, with D perhaps TRBD1 (5 bases). V was trimmed by 2 bases and J by 6 bases, leaving 10 bases between them. In germline, CDR1 is MDHEN, CDR2 SYDVKM. The CDR3 extends over 13 amino acids. In nucleotides, the CDR3 is TGTGCCAGCAGTTTAGCCAGGGATAATGGCTACACCTTC. Translation: CASSLARDNGYTF.

CDR3 sequence: CASSSTTGIQYF. DNA of the CDR3: TGTGCCAGCAGCTCCACGACCGGGATACAGTACTTC. This chain joins TRBV7-9 and TRBJ2-7, with a possible D match to TRBD2 (5 bases). V shed 4 bases and J shed 10 bases, with 14 bases lying between them. CDR3 length equals 12 residues. The germline CDR1 and CDR2 sequences are SEHNR and FQNEAQ (reference sequence).

The chain uses TRBV7-8 and TRBJ2-5; 8 positions agree with TRBD1. There are 16 residues in the CDR3. In germline, CDR1 is SGHVS, CDR2 FQNEAQ. The ends lost 5 bases at V and 0 bases at J; junction bases unmatched: 8. CDR3 loop: CASSTRTGTYQETQYF. CDR3 nucleotide sequence: TGTGCCAGCAGCACAAGGACAGGGACGTACCAAGAGACCCAGTACTTC.

V usage is TRBV29-1 and J usage is TRBJ1-2; weak D call: TRBD1 (5 bases). CDR1 SQVTM and CDR2 ANQGSEA come from the germline V gene. This CDR3 comprises 14 residues. The V end was cut by 4 bases, the J end by 0 bases, with 12 bases between. The CDR3 coding sequence is TGCAGCGTTGGGGCGGGGGGAGCTAACTATGGCTACACCTTC. Its translation is CSVGAGGANYGYTF.

This rearrangement joins TRBV19 to TRBJ2-7; TRBD1 agrees at 7 bases. The CDR3 is 13 amino acids. Trimming took 5 bases from V and 3 from J; bases not matched to a gene: 4. Germline CDR1 and CDR2: LNHDA and SQIVND (reference sequence). CDR3 sequence (DNA): TGTGCCAGTAGTCCGGACAGGCGCTACGAGCAGTACTTC. This sequence encodes CASSPDRRYEQYF.

The chain is built from TRBV5-1 and TRBJ1-4; TRBD1 might be the D (5 bases). V shed 0 bases and J shed 4 bases, with 10 bases lying between them. The CDR3 is made up of 15 amino acids. Germline V gene lookup returns CDR1 SGHRS and CDR2 YFSETQ. The CDR3 region is CASSLAVGDNEKLFF. The CDR3, as DNA: TGCGCCAGCAGCTTGGCGGTAGGGGATAATGAAAAACTGTTTTTT.

The J gene is TRBJ1-2, the V gene TRBV6-6; D is perhaps TRBD1 (5 bases). The CDR3 is 13 amino acids. Germline CDR1 reads MNHNY; CDR2 reads SVGAGI (reference sequence). The V end was cut by 2 bases, the J end by 4 bases, with 8 bases between. CDR3: CASSYGGGYGYTF. For the CDR3, the DNA is TGTGCCAGCAGTTACGGGGGGGGCTATGGCTACACCTTC.

V usage is TRBV5-1 and J usage is TRBJ2-5; 10 positions match TRBD2. The CDR3 is 15 residues long. Germline values: CDR1 SGHRS, CDR2 YFSETQ. The J segment lost 5 bases and the V segment lost 3 bases, leaving 7 bases of the junction unmatched. CDR3 sequence reads: CASSWGTSGDETQYF. CDR3 in DNA: TGCGCCAGCAGCTGGGGTACTAGCGGGGATGAGACCCAGTACTTC.

J is TRBJ1-1 and V is TRBV5-6; D may be TRBD1 (5 bases). This CDR3 region has 19 residues. With 4 bases removed from V and 0 bases from J, the gap between germline ends came to 25 bases. Germline V gene lookup returns CDR1 SGHDT and CDR2 YYEEEE. The CDR3 DNA sequence: TGTGCCAGCAGCGGTCGGATTGGTTGGACACTGATGTTGAACACTGAAGCTTTCTTT. Translated, it gives CASSGRIGWTLMLNTEAFF.

This clone was detected only once. This sequence joins TRBV7-7 and TRBJ1-3, with D uncertain. The V and J ends lost 1 base and 4 bases respectively, with 11 bases between them. Germline V gene data show CDR1 as SSHAT and CDR2 as FNYEAQ (reference sequence). This CDR3 spans 15 amino acids. The CDR3 DNA is TGTGCCAGCAGCTTAGGGGCCAGGATCGGAAACACCATATATTTT. Translated: CASSLGARIGNTIYF. The whole variable domain, filled in from reference TRBV7-7 and TRBJ1-3, reads GAGVSQSPRYKVTKRGQDVTLRCDPISSHATLYWYQQALGQGPEFLTYFNYEAQPDKSGLPSDRFSAERPEGSISTLTIQRTEQRDSAMYRCASSLGARIGNTIYFGEGSWLTVV.

This clone has a single count. This rearrangement joins TRBV6-5 to TRBJ1-5; D is ambiguous. The CDR3 consists of 13 residues. Germline V lookup: CDR1 MNHEY, CDR2 SVGAGI. Trimming took 0 bases from V and 5 from J, leaving 5 bases between them. The CDR3 protein is CASSYSSDQPQHF. CDR3 DNA sequence: TGTGCCAGCAGTTACTCCAGTGATCAGCCCCAGCATTTT.

The chain is built from TRBV2 and TRBJ1-4; TRBD1 agrees at 9 bases. Trimming at V came to 6 bases and at J to 7 bases, leaving 6 bases not matched to a gene. Germline values: CDR1 SNHLY, CDR2 FYNNEI. This CDR3 contains 14 residues. The CDR3 DNA is TGTGCCAGCAGGACGACAGGGGGTACTGAAAAACTGTTTTTT. Its translation: CASRTTGGTEKLFF.

The chain employs TRBV4-1 and TRBJ2-7; D gene uncertain. The length of the CDR3 is 13 residues. In germline, CDR1 is MGHRA, CDR2 YSYEKL. The V and J ends lost 4 bases and 3 bases respectively, with 10 bases between them. Here the CDR3 DNA reads TGCGCCAGCAGCCCTCCCCGTAGCTACGAGCAGTACTTC. Translation: CASSPPRSYEQYF.

V and J are TRBV15 and TRBJ2-2; no clear D. This CDR3 has 13 amino acids. The V gene's germline CDR1 is LNHNV and CDR2 YYDKDF (reference sequence). With 1 base removed from V and 6 bases from J, the gap between germline ends came to 6 bases. The CDR3 DNA follows: TGTGCCACCAGCAGAGTTCAGGCCGGGGAGCTGTTTTTT. It yields the protein CATSRVQAGELFF.

The rearrangement joins TRBV6-6 to TRBJ1-2; 10 nucleotides line up with TRBD1. V dropped 10 bases and J dropped 6; count of bases not matched to a gene: 5. The germline V gene has CDR1 MNHNY and CDR2 SVGAGI (reference sequence). CDR3 size: 12 residues. Here the CDR3 reads CATRGQGNGYTF. In DNA, the CDR3 is TGTGCCACCAGGGGACAGGGGAATGGCTACACCTTC.

V and J are TRBV5-6 and TRBJ2-3; maybe TRBD2 (5 bases). The CDR3 consists of 15 residues. The germline gives CDR1 SGHDT, CDR2 YYEEEE. Trimming removed 5 bases at V and 2 bases at J, with 15 bases between. CDR3 nucleotides: TGTGCCAGCAGTCCGGGGTCGTGGAACACAGATACGCAGTATTTT. Translated, it gives CASSPGSWNTDTQYF.

This clone has only one observation. The chain recombines TRBV10-3 with TRBJ2-3; D may be TRBD2 (6 bases). Germline V CDR1 and CDR2: ENHRY, SYGVKD. V lost 10 bases, J lost 5 bases, and 16 bases lay in between. This CDR3 is built from 13 residues. In DNA form, the CDR3 reads TGTGCCACGGAGGGCGGGATGGTAGATACGCAGTATTTT. Translating it yields CATEGGMVDTQYF.

The chain has TRBV5-5 and TRBJ1-6; the D gene is possibly TRBD1 (5 bases). The V gene's germline CDR1 is SGHKS and CDR2 YYEKEE (reference sequence). The CDR3 spans 15 residues. The V gene lost 3 bases and the J gene lost 10 bases, with 17 bases spanning the gap. The CDR3 protein is CASSSGTAGVSPLHF. In DNA, the CDR3 is TGTGCCAGCAGCTCCGGGACGGCGGGAGTCTCACCCCTCCACTTT.

The chain links TRBV29-1 to TRBJ2-2; 10 bases match TRBD2. The CDR3 is 15 residues long. With V trimmed by 5 bases and J by 6 bases, 9 bases remained unmatched. The germline V gene encodes CDR1 SQVTM and CDR2 ANQGSEA. Written as DNA, the CDR3 is TGCAGCGTTTATGGGCTAGCGGGAGAGGCCGGGGAGCTGTTTTTT. It translates to CSVYGLAGEAGELFF.

The chain joins TRBV13 to TRBJ1-2, with TRBD1 as a possible D gene (6 bases). This CDR3 region has 13 residues. Germline CDR1 is PRHDT and CDR2 is FYEKMQ (reference sequence). The V and J ends lost 4 bases and 3 bases respectively, with 9 bases between them. This CDR3 reads CASSSSGDYGYTF. CDR3 in DNA: TGTGCCAGCAGCTCATCAGGGGACTATGGCTACACCTTC.

For the CDR3, the DNA is TGCGCCAGCAGATCGCAGGGGATTGATTCACCCCTCCACTTT. This codes for CASRSQGIDSPLHF. The J gene is TRBJ1-6, the V gene TRBV5-1; maybe TRBD1 (6 bases). Per germline, CDR1 SGHRS and CDR2 YFSETQ. V was trimmed by 5 bases and J by 8 bases, leaving 14 bases between them. The length of the CDR3 is 14 residues.